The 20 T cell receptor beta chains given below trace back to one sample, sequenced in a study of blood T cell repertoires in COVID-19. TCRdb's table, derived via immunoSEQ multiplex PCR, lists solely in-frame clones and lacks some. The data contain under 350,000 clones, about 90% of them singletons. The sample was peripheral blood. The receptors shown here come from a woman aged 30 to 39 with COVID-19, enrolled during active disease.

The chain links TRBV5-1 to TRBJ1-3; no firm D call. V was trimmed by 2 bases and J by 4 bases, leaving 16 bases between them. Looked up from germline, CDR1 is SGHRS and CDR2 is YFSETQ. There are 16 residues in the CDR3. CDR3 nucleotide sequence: TGCGCCAGCAGCTTCGGGGATAGAACGTGGGGAAACACCATATATTTT. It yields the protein CASSFGDRTWGNTIYF.

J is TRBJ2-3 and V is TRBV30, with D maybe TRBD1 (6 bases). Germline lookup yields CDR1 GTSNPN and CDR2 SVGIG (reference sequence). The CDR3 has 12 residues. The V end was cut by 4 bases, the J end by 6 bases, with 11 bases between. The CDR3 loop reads CAWTPGQDTQYF. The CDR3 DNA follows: TGTGCCTGGACCCCCGGACAGGATACGCAGTATTTT.

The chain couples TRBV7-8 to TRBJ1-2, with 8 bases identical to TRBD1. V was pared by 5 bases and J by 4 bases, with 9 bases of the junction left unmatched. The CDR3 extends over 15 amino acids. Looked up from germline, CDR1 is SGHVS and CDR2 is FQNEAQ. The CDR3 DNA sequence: TGTGCCAGCAGCCCGAGACAGGGGCGAGGCTATGGCTACACCTTC. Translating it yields CASSPRQGRGYGYTF. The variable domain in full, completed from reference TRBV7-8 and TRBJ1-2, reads GAGVSQSPRYKVAKRGQDVALRCDPISGHVSLFWYQQALGQGPEFLTYFQNEAQLDKSGLPSDRFFAERPEGSVSTLKIQRTQQEDSAVYLCASSPRQGRGYGYTFGSGTRLTVV.

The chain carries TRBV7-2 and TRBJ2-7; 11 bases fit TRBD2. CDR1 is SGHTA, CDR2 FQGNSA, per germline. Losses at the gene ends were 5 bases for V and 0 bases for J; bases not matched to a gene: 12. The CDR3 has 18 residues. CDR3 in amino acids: CASSVRTSGGGSSYEQYF. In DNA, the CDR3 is TGTGCCAGCAGCGTTAGAACTAGCGGGGGTGGGAGCTCCTACGAGCAGTACTTC.

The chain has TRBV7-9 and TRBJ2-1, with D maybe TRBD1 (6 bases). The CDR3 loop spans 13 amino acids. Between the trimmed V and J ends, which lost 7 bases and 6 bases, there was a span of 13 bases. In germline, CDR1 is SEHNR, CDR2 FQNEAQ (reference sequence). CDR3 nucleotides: TGTGCCAGCACTCAGGGGAAAGGCAATGAGCAGTTCTTC. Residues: CASTQGKGNEQFF. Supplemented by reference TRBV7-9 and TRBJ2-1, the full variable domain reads DTGVSQNPRHKITKRGQNVTFRCDPISEHNRLYWYRQTLGQGPEFLTYFQNEAQLEKSRLLSDRFSAERPKGSFSTLEIQRTEQGDSAMYLCASTQGKGNEQFFGPGTRLTVL.

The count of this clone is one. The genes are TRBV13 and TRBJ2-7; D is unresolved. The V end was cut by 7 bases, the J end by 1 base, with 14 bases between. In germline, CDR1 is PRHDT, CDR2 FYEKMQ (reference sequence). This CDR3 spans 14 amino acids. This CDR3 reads CASTKFGGSYEQYF. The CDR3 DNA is TGTGCCAGCACTAAATTCGGCGGATCCTACGAGCAGTACTTC.

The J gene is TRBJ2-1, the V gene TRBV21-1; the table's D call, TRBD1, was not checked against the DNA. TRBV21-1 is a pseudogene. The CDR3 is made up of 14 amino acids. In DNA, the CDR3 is TGTGCCAGCTACCGGGACAGGGGATACAATGAGCAGTTCTTC. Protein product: CASYRDRGYNEQFF.

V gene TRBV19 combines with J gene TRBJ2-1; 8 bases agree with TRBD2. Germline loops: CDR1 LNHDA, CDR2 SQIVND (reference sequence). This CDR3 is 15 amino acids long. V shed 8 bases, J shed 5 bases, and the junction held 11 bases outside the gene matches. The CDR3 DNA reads TGTGCCAGTTTGGGGTACGGGGGGGAGGACAATGAGCAGTTCTTC. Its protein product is CASLGYGGEDNEQFF.

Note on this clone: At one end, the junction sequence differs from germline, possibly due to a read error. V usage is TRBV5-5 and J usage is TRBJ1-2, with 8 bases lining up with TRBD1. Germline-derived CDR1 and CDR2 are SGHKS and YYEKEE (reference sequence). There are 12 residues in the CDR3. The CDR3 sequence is CASSRDGTGGFF. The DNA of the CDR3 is TGTGCCAGCAGCAGGGATGGGACAGGCGGATTCTTC.

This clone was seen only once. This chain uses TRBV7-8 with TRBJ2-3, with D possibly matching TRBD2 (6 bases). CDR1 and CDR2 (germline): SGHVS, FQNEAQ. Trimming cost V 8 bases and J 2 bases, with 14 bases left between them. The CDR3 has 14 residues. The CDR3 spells CASASGGNTDTQYF. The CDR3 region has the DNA TGTGCCAGCGCTTCTGGGGGGAACACAGATACGCAGTATTTT.

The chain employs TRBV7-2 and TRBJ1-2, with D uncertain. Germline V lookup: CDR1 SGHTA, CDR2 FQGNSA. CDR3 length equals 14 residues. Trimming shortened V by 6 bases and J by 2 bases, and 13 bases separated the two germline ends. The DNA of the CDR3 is TGTGCCAGCAGTTGGGAGAGCGTGAACTATGGCTACACCTTC. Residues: CASSWESVNYGYTF.

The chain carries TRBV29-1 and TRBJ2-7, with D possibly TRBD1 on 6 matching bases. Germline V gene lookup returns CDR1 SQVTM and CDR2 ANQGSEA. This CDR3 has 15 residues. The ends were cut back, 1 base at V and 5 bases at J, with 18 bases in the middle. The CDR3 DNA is TGCAGCGTTGAAGGGGAAGGGGGAAGGCCTCACGAGCAGTACTTC. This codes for CSVEGEGGRPHEQYF.

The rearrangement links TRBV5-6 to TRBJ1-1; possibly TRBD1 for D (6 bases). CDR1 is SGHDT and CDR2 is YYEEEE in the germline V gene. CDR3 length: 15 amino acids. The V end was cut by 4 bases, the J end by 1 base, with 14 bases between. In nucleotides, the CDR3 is TGTGCCAGCAGCCTAGACAGGCGCAGGAACACTGAAGCTTTCTTT. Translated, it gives CASSLDRRRNTEAFF.

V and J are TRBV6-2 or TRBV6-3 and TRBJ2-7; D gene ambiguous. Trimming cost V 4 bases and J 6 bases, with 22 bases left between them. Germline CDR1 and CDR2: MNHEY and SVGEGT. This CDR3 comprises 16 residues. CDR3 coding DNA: TGTGCCAGCAGTTCTATCCCGATGACGGTATCGGGCGAGCAGTACTTC. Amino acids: CASSSIPMTVSGEQYF.

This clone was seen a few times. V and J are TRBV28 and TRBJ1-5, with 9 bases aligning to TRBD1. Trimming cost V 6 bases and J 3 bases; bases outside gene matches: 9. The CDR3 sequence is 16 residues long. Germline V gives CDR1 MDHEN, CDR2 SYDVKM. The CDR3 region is CASRRTGGSFNQPQHF. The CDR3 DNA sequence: TGTGCCAGCAGGAGAACAGGGGGCTCGTTCAATCAGCCCCAGCATTTT.

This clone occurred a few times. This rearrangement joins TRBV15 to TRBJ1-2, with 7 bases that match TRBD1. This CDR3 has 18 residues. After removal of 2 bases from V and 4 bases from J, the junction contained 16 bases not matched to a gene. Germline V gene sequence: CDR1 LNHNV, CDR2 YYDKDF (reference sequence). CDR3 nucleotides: TGTGCCACCAGCAGACCCCGACAGGGACCCACTAATCGCTATGGCTACACCTTC. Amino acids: CATSRPRQGPTNRYGYTF.

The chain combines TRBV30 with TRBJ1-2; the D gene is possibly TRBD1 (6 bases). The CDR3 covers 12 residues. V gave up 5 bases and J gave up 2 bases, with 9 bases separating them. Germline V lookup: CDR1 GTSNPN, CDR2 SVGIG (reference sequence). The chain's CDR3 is CAWGGRNYGYTF. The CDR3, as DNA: TGTGCCTGGGGGGGGCGCAACTATGGCTACACCTTC. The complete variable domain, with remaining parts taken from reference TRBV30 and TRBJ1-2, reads SQTIHQWPATLVQPVGSPLSLECTVEGTSNPNLYWYRQAAGRGLQLLFYSVGIGQISSEVPQNLSASRPQDRQFILSSKKLLLSDSGFYLCAWGGRNYGYTFGSGTRLTVV.

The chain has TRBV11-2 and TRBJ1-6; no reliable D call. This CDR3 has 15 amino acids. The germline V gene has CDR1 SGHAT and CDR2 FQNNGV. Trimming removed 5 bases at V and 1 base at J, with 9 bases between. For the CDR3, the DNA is TGTGCCAGCAGCCCGGCGGGGTCCTATAATTCACCCCTCCACTTT. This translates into CASSPAGSYNSPLHF.

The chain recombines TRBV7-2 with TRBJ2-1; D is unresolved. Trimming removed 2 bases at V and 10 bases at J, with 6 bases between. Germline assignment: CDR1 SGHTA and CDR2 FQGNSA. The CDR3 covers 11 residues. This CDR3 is CASSLMGEQFF. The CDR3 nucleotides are TGTGCCAGCAGCTTAATGGGCGAGCAGTTCTTC.

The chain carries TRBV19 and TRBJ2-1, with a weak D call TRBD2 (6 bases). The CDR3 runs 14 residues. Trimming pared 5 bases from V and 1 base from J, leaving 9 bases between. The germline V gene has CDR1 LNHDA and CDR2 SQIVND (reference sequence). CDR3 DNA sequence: TGTGCCAGTAGTGGGCGGGGATCCTACAATGAGCAGTTCTTC. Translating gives CASSGRGSYNEQFF.